One and the same sample provided the 20 T cell receptor beta chains below, sequenced in a study of CD8 T cells in Susac syndrome. An input of roughly 0.5 to 1 ug of RNA was subjected to reverse transcription using random hexamers. One entry per CDR3 protein, called by TCRdb with MiXCR from the immunoSEQ multiplex PCR reads. Of 350,000 to 550,000 distinct CDR3 sequences detected, around 85% appear once; the ten largest clones hold roughly 0.11%. Sequencing was performed on CD8+ T cells from PBMCs. These receptors were taken from a human donor with multiple sclerosis.

The chain has TRBV3-1 and TRBJ2-3, with TRBD2 matching 14 bases. The V gene's germline CDR1 is LGHDT and CDR2 YNNKEL (reference sequence). V was clipped by 2 bases and J by 3 bases; unmatched bases: 4. The CDR3 covers 17 residues. CDR3 loop: CASSQTGLAGDTDTQYF. The CDR3 DNA is TGTGCCAGCAGCCAAACGGGACTAGCGGGGGATACAGATACGCAGTATTTT.

This clonotype was recorded only once. The rearrangement uses TRBV29-1 and TRBJ1-1; weak D call: TRBD1 (6 bases). V dropped 2 bases and J dropped 0 bases, with 22 bases sitting between them. The CDR3 is 18 residues long. The germline CDR1 and CDR2 sequences are SQVTM and ANQGSEA. CDR3 DNA sequence: TGCAGCGTTGAACTGGCAGGGGCCGATGCAGGGATGAACACTGAAGCTTTCTTT. Its translation: CSVELAGADAGMNTEAFF.

In DNA form, the CDR3 reads TGTGCCTGGAGATTCTTTCAAGGGGTGGCCGGGGAGCTGTTTTTT. It is translated as CAWRFFQGVAGELFF. This sequence joins TRBV30 and TRBJ2-2; possibly TRBD1 for D (5 bases). The CDR3 loop spans 15 amino acids. Germline V gene data show CDR1 as GTSNPN and CDR2 as SVGIG (reference sequence). The V gene lost 3 bases and the J gene lost 6 bases, with 17 bases spanning the gap.

This clonotype was seen once. This rearrangement joins TRBV9 to TRBJ1-4; D is undetermined. The CDR3 runs to 15 residues. CDR1 and CDR2 (germline): SGDLS, YYNGEE. The V gene lost 0 bases and the J gene lost 4 bases, with 10 bases spanning the gap. CDR3 DNA: TGTGCCAGCAGCGTAGATGGACTCTATAATGAAAAACTGTTTTTT. This translates into CASSVDGLYNEKLFF.

The V call is TRBV7-6, the J call TRBJ2-3; 12 bases match TRBD2. The CDR3 runs to 24 residues. The germline V gene has CDR1 SGHVS and CDR2 FNYEAQ. With V trimmed by 1 base and J by 0 bases, 23 bases remained unmatched. CDR3 loop: CASSLDSEALVLTSGGLSTDTQYF. The CDR3 coding sequence is TGTGCCAGCAGCTTAGACTCGGAGGCTTTAGTTTTGACTAGCGGGGGCCTAAGCACAGATACGCAGTATTTT.

A single count supports this clonotype. The chain has TRBV28 and TRBJ2-7; unclear D gene. V was pared by 7 bases and J by 5 bases, with 12 bases between. The CDR3 totals 12 residues. Germline V CDR1 and CDR2: MDHEN, SYDVKM. The CDR3 reads CASTDSGNEQYF. The DNA for the CDR3 is TGTGCCAGCACCGACTCTGGGAACGAGCAGTACTTC.

J is TRBJ2-3 and V is TRBV3-1; D is possibly TRBD2 (6 bases). Deletions cut 0 bases from V and 4 bases from J, with 14 bases between. The CDR3 has 16 residues. In germline, CDR1 is LGHDT, CDR2 YNNKEL (reference sequence). CDR3 residues: CASSQDWGDGADTQYF. The CDR3 DNA follows: TGTGCCAGCAGCCAAGATTGGGGGGATGGAGCAGATACGCAGTATTTT.

This chain uses TRBV29-1 with TRBJ1-2; D gene uncertain. Trimming removed 7 bases at V and 2 bases at J, with 17 bases between. Per the germline V gene, CDR1 is SQVTM and CDR2 is ANQGSEA. The CDR3 totals 14 residues. The CDR3 region has the DNA TGCAGCGGATCCTCAAGTTGGGAGAACTATGGCTACACCTTC. It codes for CSGSSSWENYGYTF.

The V gene is TRBV11-2, the J gene TRBJ1-1, with D unresolved. The CDR3 is 14 amino acids. Germline V CDR1 and CDR2: SGHAT, FQNNGV. V lost 4 bases and J lost 7, with 16 bases in between. The CDR3 reads CASSSSPDGYEAFF. CDR3 nucleotide sequence: TGTGCCAGCAGCTCCTCCCCGGACGGATATGAAGCTTTCTTT.

This clonotype appeared a few times. This rearrangement joins TRBV28 to TRBJ2-7, with D hard to call. V gave up 4 bases and J gave up 4 bases, with 11 bases separating them. There are 13 residues in the CDR3. The germline gives CDR1 MDHEN, CDR2 SYDVKM. The CDR3: CASSSDGTYEQYF. The CDR3 DNA sequence: TGTGCCAGCAGTTCCGACGGTACTTACGAGCAGTACTTC.

The rearrangement uses TRBV7-6 and TRBJ1-4; 9 positions match TRBD1. CDR3 size: 14 residues. After removal of 6 bases from V and 7 bases from J, the junction contained 6 bases not matched to a gene. The germline gives CDR1 SGHVS, CDR2 FNYEAQ. CDR3 coding DNA: TGTGCCAGCAGGGAGCGGGACAGGGCTGAAAAACTGTTTTTT. It yields the protein CASRERDRAEKLFF.

In its sample, this clonotype was seen a few times. The gene calls are TRBV6-1 and TRBJ2-1, with 10 bases identical to TRBD2. The length of the CDR3 is 14 residues. Trimming removed 7 bases from V and 7 bases from J; junction bases left unmatched: 7. Germline V gene lookup returns CDR1 MNHNS and CDR2 SASEGT. CDR3 sequence reads: CASILAGVINEQFF. CDR3 bases: TGTGCCAGCATCCTAGCGGGAGTGATAAATGAGCAGTTCTTC.

The genes are TRBV7-9 and TRBJ2-3, with TRBD2 matching over 8 bases. After removal of 7 bases from V and 3 bases from J, the junction contained 9 bases not matched to a gene. Germline V CDR1 and CDR2: SEHNR, FQNEAQ (reference sequence). This CDR3 spans 15 amino acids. Here the CDR3 reads CASNPRGGQTDTQYF. CDR3 in DNA: TGTGCCAGCAACCCCCGCGGGGGGCAGACAGATACGCAGTATTTT.

The J gene is TRBJ1-1, the V gene TRBV11-2, with D unresolved. Trimming pared 2 bases from V and 6 bases from J, leaving 7 bases between. This CDR3 comprises 12 residues. The germline CDR1 and CDR2 sequences are SGHAT and FQNNGV. The CDR3 nucleotides read TGTGCCAGCAGCTTAACCCGGTCTGAAGCTTTCTTT. Residues: CASSLTRSEAFF.

The chain uses TRBV11-2 and TRBJ2-3, with TRBD1 identical over 9 bases. The CDR3 consists of 18 residues. Per germline, CDR1 SGHAT and CDR2 FQNNGV. The ends lost 2 bases at V and 0 bases at J; junction bases unmatched: 9. CDR3 sequence (DNA): TGTGCCAGCAGCTTATTTTGGACAGGGGAAATTAGCACAGATACGCAGTATTTT. Its protein product is CASSLFWTGEISTDTQYF.

The CDR3 sequence is CASSDSPNTQYF. The CDR3 nucleotides are TGCGCCAGCAGTGATTCCCCAAATACGCAGTATTTT. This rearrangement joins TRBV10-1 to TRBJ2-3; D is uncertain. Trimming shortened V by 3 bases and J by 7 bases, and 8 bases separated the two germline ends. Germline V CDR1 and CDR2: WNHNN, SYGVQD (reference sequence). The CDR3 loop spans 12 amino acids.

The gene calls are TRBV11-2 and TRBJ2-1, with TRBD1 matching over 8 bases. The J segment lost 3 bases and the V segment lost 7 bases, leaving 8 bases of the junction unmatched. The CDR3 is made up of 15 amino acids. CDR1 and CDR2 from the germline V gene are SGHAT and FQNNGV. The CDR3 loop is CASNLDREGYNEQFF. CDR3 in DNA: TGTGCCAGCAACCTGGACAGGGAAGGCTACAATGAGCAGTTCTTC.

Comment on this clonotype: A read error may account for a junction end that differs from germline. This chain joins TRBV25-1 and TRBJ2-7, with D maybe TRBD2 (6 bases). CDR3 length: 17 amino acids. CDR1 and CDR2 from the germline V gene are MGHDK and SYGVNS. The CDR3 here is CASSDIDESSESYEHYF. CDR3 sequence (DNA): TGTGCCAGCAGTGATATTGACGAGTCTAGCGAATCCTACGAGCATTACTTC.

The chain carries TRBV10-1 and TRBJ2-3, with TRBD2 identical over 11 bases. The CDR3 covers 16 residues. Germline V gene data show CDR1 as WNHNN and CDR2 as SYGVQD (reference sequence). After removal of 3 bases from V and 2 bases from J, the junction contained 4 bases not matched to a gene. The CDR3 bases are TGCGCCAGCAGTGATTGGGGACTAGCGGACACAGATACGCAGTATTTT. Its translation: CASSDWGLADTDTQYF.

This clonotype was recorded only once. The gene calls are TRBV11-1 and TRBJ2-6, with 7 bases identical to TRBD1. Germline values: CDR1 SGHAT, CDR2 FQDESV (reference sequence). After removal of 5 bases from V and 0 bases from J, the junction contained 22 bases not matched to a gene. This CDR3 contains 22 residues. The chain's CDR3 is CASSPEARLTGKKISGANVLTF. In DNA form, the CDR3 reads TGTGCCAGCAGCCCTGAAGCCCGATTGACAGGGAAAAAAATCTCTGGGGCCAACGTCCTGACTTTC.